These T cell receptor beta chains were read from a single sample in a study of cytomegalovirus exposure and HLA in healthy donors. Measured with immunoSEQ multiplex PCR; TCRdb has only the in-frame clones, and not every one. This table holds around 150,000 clones, about four fifths found once. Specimen: PBMCs. Receptors were obtained from a man between 25 and 39 years old in good health and CMV-seropositive. CDR3s include the opening cysteine and the closing phenylalanine or tryptophan. The D gene is left open where the match is weak. Expanded clones are given a class, and other clones once, few, many or no size at all.

CDR3 DNA,CDR3 protein,clone size,D gene,V gene,J gene
TGTGCCACCAGCTGGGAAGGGGATTCACCCCTCCACTTT,CATSWEGDSPLHF,NA,NA,TRBV15,TRBJ1-6
TGTGCCAGCAGCTCCGGAAACTTTCCGGGGGATACGCAGTATTTT,CASSSGNFPGDTQYF,once,NA,TRBV7-9,TRBJ2-3
TGTGCCAGCAGCGCCGGACAGGGCTGGAATGGCTACACCTTC,CASSAGQGWNGYTF,NA,TRBD1,TRBV9,TRBJ1-2
TGTGCCAGCAGCTTACAAGGGACAGGTCAGCCCCAGCATTTT,CASSLQGTGQPQHF,NA,TRBD1,TRBV7-9,TRBJ1-5
TGTGCCAGCAGCTTAGTTGCCGGGGGCAATCAGCCCCAGCATTTT,CASSLVAGGNQPQHF,NA,NA,TRBV7-2,TRBJ1-5
TGTGCCTGGAGGGGACAGGGGCTAGAGACCCAGTACTTC,CAWRGQGLETQYF,NA,TRBD1,TRBV30,TRBJ2-5
TGTGCCAGCAGCTTGATGGGAGTGGATGGAAACACCATATATTTT,CASSLMGVDGNTIYF,NA,NA,TRBV7-9,TRBJ1-3
TGTGCCAGCAGCCTTCCCGAGACGGGAGTATCAAATGAGCAGTTCTTC,CASSLPETGVSNEQFF,NA,NA,TRBV28,TRBJ2-1
TGTGCCAGCAGTGAAGGGCAGGGGGCGTCTGGCTACACCTTC,CASSEGQGASGYTF,few,TRBD1,TRBV6-1,TRBJ1-2
TGTGCCAGCAGCCCCGGGACTAGCGGCTACGAGCAGTACTTC,CASSPGTSGYEQYF,NA,TRBD2,TRBV7-6,TRBJ2-7
TGTGCCAGCAGCCGGGACAGGGTTTACGAGCAGTACTTC,CASSRDRVYEQYF,NA,TRBD1,TRBV11-2,TRBJ2-7
TGTGCCAGCAGTTTAGCACAGGCCTATGGCTACACCTTC,CASSLAQAYGYTF,NA,NA,TRBV28,TRBJ1-2
TGTGCCACCAGCAGGGAGAAGATGAACACTGAAGCTTTCTTT,CATSREKMNTEAFF,NA,NA,TRBV15,TRBJ1-1
TGTGCCAGCAGTGGACAGAGCTATACTAACTATGGCTACACCTTC,CASSGQSYTNYGYTF,NA,NA,TRBV6-5,TRBJ1-2
TGTGCCAGCAGCTTACAGCAGGACGGGGAGCTGTTTTTT,CASSLQQDGELFF,NA,NA,TRBV7-3,TRBJ2-2
TGCGCCAGCAGCCAGCAACAACAGGAGGCGGGGGAGACCCAGTACTTC,CASSQQQQEAGETQYF,NA,NA,TRBV4-1,TRBJ2-5
TGCGCCAGCAGTGAGTCCCTTTGGAGGGCCTCCTATAATTCACCCCTCCACTTT,CASSESLWRASYNSPLHF,NA,NA,TRBV10-1,TRBJ1-6
TGTGCCAGCGATCAGGGGGGCTTTCGCACCCCCTACGAGCAGTACTTC,CASDQGGFRTPYEQYF,NA,NA,TRBV18,TRBJ2-7
TGTGCCAGCAGTTTACAAATTGTTCAGCCCCAGCATTTT,CASSLQIVQPQHF,NA,NA,TRBV28,TRBJ1-5
TGTGCCAGCAGCTTGCCGCTCGGTACCGGGACAGGGAGTGAAAAACTGTTTTTT,CASSLPLGTGTGSEKLFF,NA,TRBD1,TRBV5-6,TRBJ1-4
TGTGCCTGGAGTCGACAGGGGGTTCAGCCCCAGCATTTT,CAWSRQGVQPQHF,NA,TRBD1,TRBV30,TRBJ1-5
TGTGCCAGCAGTGGGCGGACAGGGCCGGTCACCGGGGAGCTGTTTTTT,CASSGRTGPVTGELFF,NA,TRBD1,TRBV6-1,TRBJ2-2
TGTGCCAGCTCGCCCAGAATTAGCGGGAAGGGCCAGTACTTC,CASSPRISGKGQYF,NA,TRBD2,TRBV18,TRBJ2-5
TGTGCCAGCAGCTTACTACTAGCGGGACAAAATGAGCAGTTCTTC,CASSLLLAGQNEQFF,NA,TRBD2,TRBV7-9,TRBJ2-1
TGTGCCAGCTCCAAATCGGGACTAGCGGGGAATTACAATGAGCAGTTCTTC,CASSKSGLAGNYNEQFF,NA,TRBD2,TRBV18,TRBJ2-1
TGTGCCAGCGCCAACAGGGGGGGTGAGGAAAAACTGTTTTTT,CASANRGGEEKLFF,NA,TRBD1,TRBV25-1,TRBJ1-4
TGTGCCAGCAGCGTAGAGGGTAGCGGATATTACAATGAGCAGTTCTTC,CASSVEGSGYYNEQFF,NA,NA,TRBV9,TRBJ2-1
TGTGCCAGCAGCCAAGAGTTTCACCCGGGACAGGGAAACTACGAGCAGTACTTC,CASSQEFHPGQGNYEQYF,NA,TRBD1,TRBV4-2,TRBJ2-7
TGTGCCAGTAGTACCTCCCGGACATCAACTAATGAAAAACTGTTTTTT,CASSTSRTSTNEKLFF,once,NA,TRBV19,TRBJ1-4
TGTGCCAGCAGTGACCCCTCCCTAGCGGGCATCTCCTACGAGCAGTACTTC,CASSDPSLAGISYEQYF,NA,TRBD2,TRBV6-4,TRBJ2-7
TGTGCCAGTAGTCCCGACAGGGTCCCCTCCTACAATGAGCAGTTCTTC,CASSPDRVPSYNEQFF,NA,TRBD1,TRBV19,TRBJ2-1
TGTGCCAGCAGTTCAGGGGGCGACGGGCAGCCCCAGCATTTT,CASSSGGDGQPQHF,NA,TRBD1,TRBV6-5,TRBJ1-5
TGTGCCAGCAGCTTAAGGTCCTTGGCAGGGCAAGAGACCCAGTACTTC,CASSLRSLAGQETQYF,once,NA,TRBV5-4,TRBJ2-5
TGTGCCAGCAGAGAGGGGGGGGTTGTCAACATTCAGTACTTC,CASREGGVVNIQYF,NA,NA,TRBV6-6,TRBJ2-4
TGTGCCACCTTCCCTCAGGGGGCCCCCTACAATGAGCAGTTCTTC,CATFPQGAPYNEQFF,NA,TRBD1,TRBV2,TRBJ2-1
TGTGCCAGCAGCTCTACGCCCTACTCTGGAAACACCATATATTTT,CASSSTPYSGNTIYF,NA,NA,TRBV7-9,TRBJ1-3
TGTGCCAGTAGTATTAGACAGGGGCTTGAGCCCCAGCATTTT,CASSIRQGLEPQHF,NA,TRBD1,TRBV19,TRBJ1-5
TGTGCCAGCAGCCCCGGACTAGGGATCTTAGATACGCAGTATTTT,CASSPGLGILDTQYF,NA,TRBD2,TRBV7-9,TRBJ2-3
TGCAGCGCTTTAGGGACTTTCGGCGGGGAGACCCAGTACTTC,CSALGTFGGETQYF,NA,NA,TRBV29-1,TRBJ2-5
TGTGCCAGCAGCAGGGCCCCGAACACCGGGGAGCTGTTTTTT,CASSRAPNTGELFF,few,NA,TRBV2,TRBJ2-2
TGTGCCAGCAGCTCTCCAGCGGGGGGATCCTACAATGAGCAGTTCTTC,CASSSPAGGSYNEQFF,NA,TRBD2,TRBV7-3,TRBJ2-1
TGTGCCAGCAGCTTGGGTCTAGCAGGCCACGAGCAGTACTTC,CASSLGLAGHEQYF,NA,NA,TRBV5-4,TRBJ2-7
TGTGCCAGCAGCGTAGCAAATGGTGCAGGCTTCAATGAGCAGTTCTTC,CASSVANGAGFNEQFF,NA,NA,TRBV9,TRBJ2-1
TGCGCCAGCAGCTTGGGGGACAGGGTCGTGGACGAGCAGTACTTC,CASSLGDRVVDEQYF,NA,TRBD1,TRBV5-1,TRBJ2-7
TGTGCCACCAGCAGAGATGGGGGGACGACCTATGGCTACACCTTC,CATSRDGGTTYGYTF,once,NA,TRBV15,TRBJ1-2
TGTGCCAGCAGCGTAGGGGTAGGCGCGGCTACGAGCGAAAAACTGTTTTTT,CASSVGVGAATSEKLFF,once,NA,TRBV9,TRBJ1-4
TGTGCCAGCAGCGCCGGACAGGGAGGGTTTGAAAAACTGTTTTTT,CASSAGQGGFEKLFF,NA,TRBD1,TRBV9,TRBJ1-4
TGTGCCAGCAGTTTCCCGGACAGAGCCAAAAACATTCAGTACTTC,CASSFPDRAKNIQYF,once,NA,TRBV28,TRBJ2-4